Listed below are T cell receptor beta chains from one sample, sequenced in a study of Graves' ophthalmopathy and Graves' hyperthyroidism. TCRdb re-called the multiplex PCR reads through MiXCR, storing one row per CDR3 protein. Of a few hundred thousand distinct CDR3 sequences listed, around 18% were seen once; the top ten hold roughly 1.4%. Sequenced input: peripheral blood. The receptors come from a young woman with Graves' ophthalmopathy. The conserved cysteine and the conserved F or W are not part of the CDR3 here.

J gene,V gene,CDR3 length,CDR3 protein
TRBJ2-7,TRBV6-2/TRBV6-3,14,ASSYVWLSAFYEQY
TRBJ1-5,TRBV28,12,ASSFIRGAQPQH
TRBJ2-2,TRBV6-2/TRBV6-3,13,ASRRQGANTGELF
TRBJ2-7,TRBV7-3,12,ASSLGGVGYEQY
TRBJ1-1,TRBV18,12,ASSRQGVNTEAF
TRBJ2-2,TRBV30,11,AGQGTGTGELF
TRBJ2-7,TRBV6-5,11,ASSYSNKGEQY
TRBJ2-7,TRBV7-2,12,ASSFGDTPHEQY
TRBJ1-5,TRBV6-1,11,ASSALGHQPQH
TRBJ2-3,TRBV6-2/TRBV6-3,13,ASSYSGGRTDTQY
TRBJ2-7,TRBV7-2,13,ASSLAATLSYEQY
TRBJ2-7,TRBV28,15,ASSIARTGLARNEQY
TRBJ1-6,TRBV5-1,12,ASSLAWGPLALH
TRBJ1-1,TRBV28,13,ASSFYFPAGGAAF
TRBJ1-5,TRBV6-2/TRBV6-3,11,ASSYSSAQPQH
TRBJ1-2,TRBV11-2,12,ASRGREANYGYT
TRBJ2-7,TRBV28,15,ASRGGAVVGSSYEQY
TRBJ2-7,TRBV30,11,AWSVGQGGEQY